The clone carrying this T cell receptor beta chain came up once. The entry originates in a study of T cell responses to AZD1222 COVID-19 vaccine. V was clipped by 6 bases and J by 0 bases, with 18 bases between them. CDR1 is SNHLY and CDR2 is FYNNEI in the germline V gene. CDR3 length equals 17 residues. Some clones are missing from TCRdb's copy, which holds only in-frame ones; the method was immunoSEQ multiplex PCR. Of tens of thousands of clones in the sample, about nine tenths were seen once. The clonotype was recovered from an adult in good health. The specimen was peripheral blood, collected on day 0 of AZD1222 vaccination. The J gene is TRBJ2-4, the V gene TRBV2; a possible D gene is TRBD2 (5 bases). The CDR3 sequence: CASRATPGGLAKNIQYF. The CDR3, as DNA: TGTGCCAGCAGGGCCACCCCGGGCGGGCTAGCCAAAAACATTCAGTACTTC.